The table lists the clone carrying this T cell receptor beta chain with many counts. Its antigen is unknown. One end of the junction fails to match germline, which may point to a read error. The data were obtained in a study of blood T cells in healthy people across ages. Findings and limits, study-wide: Across samples, TCR beta diversity tracked strongly with naive T cell percentage.

Primers used in a second PCR of roughly 7 to 11 cycles were a sample-barcoded 5' primer and a J-beta primer mix. MiXCR, run by TCRdb on the 5' RACE reads, gives a single entry per CDR3 protein. The sample carries around 520,000 distinct CDR3 sequences, about 27% recorded once. This sample also belongs to another study, concerning T cells of mothers and their children. As that study records: The yield was over 9 million TCR beta CDR3 reads from each mother and about 3.2 million from each child.

The clonotype was recovered from a boy aged 2 to 9 in good health. Sequencing input: blood.

The CDR3 DNA reads as TGTGCCAGCAGCTTGAACCAAGAGACCCAGTACTTC. Its translation is CASSLNQETQYF. V usage is TRBV5-1 and J usage is TRBJ2-5; D remains ambiguous. CDR3 length: 12 residues. Germline V lookup: CDR1 SGHRS, CDR2 YFSETQ.